Below, 22 T cell receptor beta chains from the same sample are listed, as sequenced in a study of blood T cell repertoires in COVID-19. The assay was immunoSEQ multiplex PCR, and TCRdb's table has in-frame clones only and misses some. Among 200,000 to 300,000 clones listed, 85% were seen once. The sample comprised peripheral blood. The source is a man between 45 and 60 years old with COVID-19, enrolled during active disease.

The chain links TRBV7-3 to TRBJ2-5; 8 bases map to TRBD2. V trimming: 5 bases; J trimming: 6 bases; junction bases outside the gene matches: 11. Germline V gene lookup returns CDR1 SGHTA and CDR2 FQGTGA. The CDR3 length is 15 residues. The CDR3 loop is CASSLLGGGQQTQYF. The CDR3 DNA sequence: TGTGCCAGCAGCCTCCTGGGCGGGGGGCAGCAGACCCAGTACTTC.

Only a few counts were recorded for this clone. The rearrangement uses TRBV5-1 and TRBJ1-6; 7 bases agree with TRBD1. CDR3 length equals 15 residues. Germline V CDR1 and CDR2: SGHRS, YFSETQ. With 3 bases clipped from V and 9 bases from J, the junction kept 9 bases outside the gene matches. The CDR3 reads CASSYGTVEGSPLHF. The CDR3 DNA follows: TGCGCCAGCAGCTACGGGACAGTAGAGGGTTCACCCCTCCACTTT.

V usage is TRBV5-6 and J usage is TRBJ2-3; 10 bases are a match to TRBD2. The CDR3 contains 15 residues. CDR1 and CDR2 (germline): SGHDT, YYEEEE. The V gene end was trimmed by 4 bases and the J gene end by 2 bases; junction bases not matched to a gene: 4. CDR3 bases: TGTGCCAGCAGCCGCACTAGCGGGGCCACAGATACGCAGTATTTT. It specifies CASSRTSGATDTQYF.

J is TRBJ1-2 and V is TRBV10-3; possible D gene TRBD1, 6 bases. From germline, CDR1 is ENHRY and CDR2 SYGVKD. This CDR3 is built from 13 residues. V lost 3 bases to trimming and J lost 3 bases, with 8 bases between them. The CDR3 coding sequence is TGTGCCATCAGTGAAAGGACAGACTATGGCTACACCTTC. This sequence encodes CAISERTDYGYTF.

The rearrangement uses TRBV6-2 or TRBV6-3 and TRBJ2-7; TRBD2 aligns across 9 bases. The germline V gene encodes CDR1 MNHEY and CDR2 SVGEGT. J was trimmed by 2 bases and V by 4 bases; bases with no gene match: 6. The CDR3 has 15 amino acids. This CDR3 is CASSSLAGATYEQYF. CDR3 nucleotides: TGTGCCAGCAGTTCACTAGCGGGCGCGACCTACGAGCAGTACTTC.

The J gene is TRBJ2-1, the V gene TRBV2, with 7 bases aligning to TRBD2. From germline, CDR1 is SNHLY and CDR2 FYNNEI. V trimming: 6 bases; J trimming: 0 bases; junction bases outside the gene matches: 5. CDR3 size: 15 residues. The CDR3 spells CASSPWTSSYNEQFF. In nucleotides, the CDR3 is TGTGCCAGCAGCCCCTGGACTAGCTCCTACAATGAGCAGTTCTTC. Together with reference TRBV2 and TRBJ2-1, the CDR3 gives the full variable domain: EPEVTQTPSHQVTQMGQEVILRCVPISNHLYFYWYRQILGQKVEFLVSFYNNEISEKSEIFDDQFSVERPDGSNFTLKIRSTKLEDSAMYFCASSPWTSSYNEQFFGPGTRLTVL.

J is TRBJ1-1 and V is TRBV5-4, with a weak D call TRBD1 (6 bases). The CDR3 runs 15 residues. V shed 2 bases and J shed 3 bases, with 14 bases lying between them. Germline CDR1 and CDR2: SGHNT and YYREEE (reference sequence). CDR3 loop: CASSLSQGWDTEAFF. The CDR3 nucleotides are TGTGCCAGCAGCTTATCACAGGGCTGGGACACTGAAGCTTTCTTT.

The chain recombines TRBV7-3 with TRBJ2-1, with TRBD2 matching 8 bases. Germline CDR1 and CDR2: SGHTA and FQGTGA. This CDR3 is 15 amino acids long. V shed 5 bases and J 0 bases; nucleotides not matched to a gene: 3. The CDR3, as DNA: TGTGCCAGCAGCCCAGCGGGAGTCTCCTACAATGAGCAGTTCTTC. Residues: CASSPAGVSYNEQFF.

Points on this clone: The same CDR3 also results from other DNA sequences found in this sample. This sequence joins TRBV19 and TRBJ1-2; 12 bases line up with TRBD1. Trimming took 4 bases from V and 2 from J; bases not matched to a gene: 2. In germline, CDR1 is LNHDA, CDR2 SQIVND (reference sequence). The CDR3 has 15 residues. CDR3: CASSTGTGGNYGYTF. As DNA, the CDR3 is TGTGCCAGTAGTACTGGGACAGGGGGCAACTATGGCTACACCTTC.

V usage is TRBV19 and J usage is TRBJ2-3, with TRBD2 as a possible D gene (7 bases). The V end lost 6 bases, the J end lost 6 bases, and 28 bases lay between the germline ends. The germline CDR1 and CDR2 sequences are LNHDA and SQIVND (reference sequence). The CDR3 runs to 18 residues. The CDR3 bases are TGTGCCAGTAGGGTTTTCGAAGGCGGGGGCAAGAACAGGGATACGCAGTATTTT. Protein product: CASRVFEGGGKNRDTQYF. Together with reference TRBV19 and TRBJ2-3, the CDR3 gives the full variable domain: DGGITQSPKYLFRKEGQNVTLSCEQNLNHDAMYWYRQDPGQGLRLIYYSQIVNDFQKGDIAEGYSVSREKKESFPLTVTSAQKNPTAFYLCASRVFEGGGKNRDTQYFGPGTRLTVL.

V is TRBV12-3 or TRBV12-4 and J is TRBJ1-6; D is unclear. V lost 3 bases to trimming and J lost 8 bases, with 8 bases between them. The CDR3 loop spans 13 amino acids. CDR3 DNA sequence: TGTGCCAGCAGTTTTAGCGGGGATTCACCCCTCCACTTT. Translating it yields CASSFSGDSPLHF.

The chain has TRBV6-2 or TRBV6-3 and TRBJ2-3, with TRBD1 matching 8 bases. V trimming: 6 bases; J trimming: 0 bases; junction bases outside the gene matches: 2. The germline gives CDR1 MNHEY, CDR2 SVGEGT. The CDR3 covers 14 residues. CDR3 protein: CASSRTGSTDTQYF. Here the CDR3 DNA reads TGTGCCAGCAGCAGGACAGGGAGCACAGATACGCAGTATTTT.

The V call is TRBV4-2, the J call TRBJ2-7, with TRBD1 as a possible D gene (5 bases). The CDR3 loop spans 15 amino acids. CDR1 LGHNA and CDR2 YNFKEQ come from the germline V gene. With 0 bases removed from V and 0 bases from J, the gap between germline ends came to 9 bases. In DNA, the CDR3 is TGTGCCAGCAGCCAAGATTCAGGGTCCTCCTACGAGCAGTACTTC. The encoded protein is CASSQDSGSSYEQYF.

This sequence joins TRBV19 and TRBJ2-7, with TRBD1 as a possible D gene (5 bases). This CDR3 is 14 amino acids long. The germline CDR1 and CDR2 sequences are LNHDA and SQIVND (reference sequence). Trimming left V 4 bases short and J 0 bases short, with 10 bases between. The CDR3 sequence is CASSTTENSYEQYF. CDR3 DNA sequence: TGTGCCAGTAGTACGACAGAAAACTCCTACGAGCAGTACTTC.

The chain is built from TRBV5-1 and TRBJ2-5, with 7 bases lining up with TRBD1. CDR1 is SGHRS, CDR2 YFSETQ, per germline. This CDR3 comprises 17 residues. The J segment lost 1 base and the V segment lost 4 bases, leaving 13 bases of the junction unmatched. The CDR3, as DNA: TGCGCCAGCAGCCCCCGAGGATCCGGGACAGCCCAAGAGACCCAGTACTTC. This codes for CASSPRGSGTAQETQYF. Combining the CDR3 with reference TRBV5-1 and TRBJ2-5 gives the whole variable domain KAGVTQTPRYLIKTRGQQVTLSCSPISGHRSVSWYQQTPGQGLQFLFEYFSETQRNKGNFPGRFSGRQFSNSRSEMNVSTLELGDSALYLCASSPRGSGTAQETQYFGPGTRLLVL.

The chain recombines TRBV10-3 with TRBJ1-1; TRBD1 might be the D (6 bases). The CDR3 consists of 12 residues. Germline lookup yields CDR1 ENHRY and CDR2 SYGVKD. The V gene lost 6 bases and the J gene lost 5 bases, with 10 bases spanning the gap. The CDR3 DNA reads TGTGCCATCAGCGGACAGCGGACTGAAGCTTTCTTT. It is translated as CAISGQRTEAFF.

The CDR3 sequence is CASSRGSGTSNSPLHF. The CDR3 DNA follows: TGCGCCAGCAGCCGAGGATCCGGGACATCTAATTCACCCCTCCACTTT. The J gene is TRBJ1-6, the V gene TRBV5-1, with D possibly matching TRBD1 (6 bases). The V gene's germline CDR1 is SGHRS and CDR2 YFSETQ. This CDR3 is built from 16 residues. Trimming took off 4 bases at V and 6 bases at J, with 17 bases between the two ends.

The chain has TRBV5-4 and TRBJ2-5; D remains unclear. The CDR3 runs to 12 residues. Between the trimmed V and J ends, which lost 0 bases and 5 bases, there was a span of 5 bases. In germline, CDR1 is SGHNT, CDR2 YYREEE (reference sequence). The DNA for the CDR3 is TGTGCCAGCAGCTTGGCCCGGGAGACCCAGTACTTC. Its translation: CASSLARETQYF.

The chain links TRBV6-5 to TRBJ2-5; D gene unclear. Germline CDR1 reads MNHEY; CDR2 reads SVGAGI. The ends were cut back, 7 bases at V and 4 bases at J, with 16 bases in the middle. This CDR3 comprises 14 residues. For the CDR3, the DNA is TGTGCCAGCAACCGGCTTGGGCCGACAGAGACCCAGTACTTC. Translating it yields CASNRLGPTETQYF.

The V gene is TRBV3-1 (or the pseudogene TRBV3-2), the J gene TRBJ2-1; possible D gene TRBD2, 5 bases. The ends were cut back, 3 bases at V and 4 bases at J, with 16 bases in the middle. The CDR3 is 16 residues long. Germline CDR1 reads LGHDT; CDR2 reads YNNKEL (reference sequence). The CDR3 nucleotides read TGTGCCAGCAGCCACCGTCTTCCTAGCTCATACAATGAGCAGTTCTTC. It codes for CASSHRLPSSYNEQFF.

The V call is TRBV5-4, the J call TRBJ2-1; weak D call: TRBD2 (5 bases). The CDR3 length is 13 residues. With 1 base removed from V and 6 bases from J, the gap between germline ends came to 8 bases. Per the germline V gene, CDR1 is SGHNT and CDR2 is YYREEE (reference sequence). The CDR3 region has the DNA TGTGCCAGCAGCTTGATCGCGGGCAATGAGCAGTTCTTC. It is translated as CASSLIAGNEQFF.

For this clone: The junction departs from germline at one end; a sequencing error may be responsible. This sequence joins TRBV7-7 and TRBJ1-3; 9 bases line up with TRBD1. This CDR3 comprises 15 residues. Germline-derived CDR1 and CDR2 are SSHAT and FNYEAQ (reference sequence). This CDR3 is CASSPGTGSGNTIYF. In DNA form, the CDR3 reads TGTGCTAGCAGCCCAGGGACAGGGTCTGGAAACACCATATATTTT. The whole variable domain, filled in from reference TRBV7-7 and TRBJ1-3, reads GAGVSQSPRYKVTKRGQDVTLRCDPISSHATLYWYQQALGQGPEFLTYFNYEAQPDKSGLPSDRFSAERPEGSISTLTIQRTEQRDSAMYRCASSPGTGSGNTIYFGEGSWLTVV.